These 27 T cell receptor beta chains were all obtained from the same sample, sequenced in a study of shared clonotypes between healthy human individuals. Profiled with immunoSEQ multiplex PCR; TCRdb holds only in-frame clones, not every one. The sample consists of 2 million to 3 million clones, around nine tenths of them appearing once. The specimen sequenced was naive CD4+ T cells sorted from blood. Subset noted: CD45RA+ positively selected. Every receptor here comes from a man aged 18 to 29 in good health.

The rearrangement joins TRBV18 to TRBJ2-2; no firm D call. This CDR3 region has 15 residues. With 2 bases removed from V and 1 base from J, the gap between germline ends came to 8 bases. Germline V CDR1 and CDR2: KGHSH, LQKENI. The CDR3 sequence is CASSPNTQNTGELFF. In DNA form, the CDR3 reads TGTGCCAGCTCACCAAATACACAGAACACCGGGGAGCTGTTTTTT. Using reference TRBV18 and TRBJ2-2 for the parts outside the CDR3, the full variable domain is NAGVMQNPRHLVRRRGQEARLRCSPMKGHSHVYWYRQLPEEGLKFMVYLQKENIIDESGMPKERFSAEFPKEGPSILRIQQVVRGDSAAYFCASSPNTQNTGELFFGEGSRLTVL.

This rearrangement joins TRBV9 to TRBJ2-5; possible D gene TRBD2, 5 bases. CDR1 is SGDLS, CDR2 YYNGEE, per germline. V lost 7 bases and J lost 5, with 15 bases in between. The CDR3 runs to 13 residues. CDR3 bases: TGTGCCAGCTCCCGGGGAAGGGTGGAGACCCAGTACTTC. Translation: CASSRGRVETQYF.

The V and J genes are TRBV27 and TRBJ2-1, with a possible D match to TRBD1 (5 bases). There are 15 residues in the CDR3. Per germline, CDR1 MNHEY and CDR2 SMNVEV (reference sequence). The germline V and J ends were trimmed by 2 bases and 1 base, with 9 bases remaining between them. This chain's CDR3 is CASSLDSLSYNEQFF. DNA for the CDR3: TGTGCCAGCAGTTTAGACAGCCTATCCTACAATGAGCAGTTCTTC.

The chain is built from TRBV5-1 and TRBJ2-7; D might be TRBD1 (5 bases). Germline CDR1 and CDR2: SGHRS and YFSETQ. V was trimmed by 0 bases and J by 0 bases, leaving 13 bases between them. The CDR3 contains 16 residues. The CDR3, as DNA: TGCGCCAGCAGCTTGGACGGGCAGGGCAGCTCCTACGAGCAGTACTTC. Its translation is CASSLDGQGSSYEQYF.

The chain combines TRBV6-4 with TRBJ2-1; D is ambiguous. Trimming removed 3 bases from V and 4 bases from J, with 7 bases in between. There are 13 residues in the CDR3. Per the germline V gene, CDR1 is MRHNA and CDR2 is SNTAGT. The CDR3 protein is CASSEFRYNEQFF. The CDR3 region has the DNA TGTGCCAGCAGTGAGTTTAGATACAATGAGCAGTTCTTC.

This CDR3 is CASRGLNEQFF. The CDR3 DNA sequence: TGTGCCAGCAGGGGGTTGAATGAGCAGTTCTTC. The J gene is TRBJ2-1, the V gene TRBV28; D remains unclear. Germline CDR1 reads MDHEN; CDR2 reads SYDVKM. This CDR3 region has 11 residues. The germline V and J ends were trimmed by 6 bases and 7 bases, with 7 bases remaining between them.

The chain couples TRBV30 to TRBJ1-1; perhaps TRBD1 as D (5 bases). Germline CDR1 is GTSNPN and CDR2 is SVGIG (reference sequence). Trimming cost V 0 bases and J 7 bases, with 21 bases left between them. The CDR3 is 16 amino acids. In DNA, the CDR3 is TGTGCCTGGAGTGTCGGGCCAGTATTTGGGGGGAGTGAAGCTTTCTTT. Translation gives CAWSVGPVFGGSEAFF.

The chain couples TRBV6-1 to TRBJ2-2; 7 positions match TRBD1. Germline CDR1 reads MNHNS; CDR2 reads SASEGT. The CDR3 is 14 amino acids. With 8 bases clipped from V and 5 bases from J, the junction kept 8 bases outside the gene matches. The DNA of the CDR3 is TGTGCCAGCCGAGACAGGGACGGGACCGGGGAGCTGTTTTTT. It translates to CASRDRDGTGELFF.

This clone was detected once. The V call is TRBV7-2, the J call TRBJ2-7, with 8 bases lining up with TRBD1. The V and J ends lost 5 bases and 1 base, in that order; junction bases with no gene match: 7. The CDR3 has 15 amino acids. The germline gives CDR1 SGHTA, CDR2 FQGNSA. CDR3 residues: CASSRGQGQSYEQYF. The CDR3 bases are TGTGCCAGCAGCCGCGGACAGGGACAATCCTACGAGCAGTACTTC.

To note about this clone: This same CDR3 is encoded by further DNA sequences in the sample. The chain combines TRBV28 with TRBJ2-7; 7 nucleotides align to TRBD2. The V and J ends lost 2 bases and 6 bases, in that order; junction bases with no gene match: 1. CDR1 and CDR2 from the germline V gene are MDHEN and SYDVKM. The CDR3 is 12 residues long. The CDR3 reads CASSLTGGEQYF. The CDR3, as DNA: TGTGCCAGCAGTTTAACGGGGGGCGAGCAGTACTTC.

The chain employs TRBV9 and TRBJ1-2; weak D call: TRBD1 (5 bases). V was clipped by 0 bases and J by 3 bases, with 15 bases between them. The germline V gene has CDR1 SGDLS and CDR2 YYNGEE. The CDR3 runs to 16 residues. This CDR3 reads CASSVVKGPMDYGYTF. CDR3 nucleotide sequence: TGTGCCAGCAGCGTAGTAAAGGGGCCTATGGACTATGGCTACACCTTC.

The chain's CDR3 is CASKEDSYNSPLHF. CDR3 sequence (DNA): TGTGCCAGTAAGGAGGACTCCTATAATTCACCCCTCCACTTT. The rearrangement uses TRBV19 and TRBJ1-6, with D unresolved. CDR1 is LNHDA and CDR2 is SQIVND in the germline V gene (reference sequence). The CDR3 totals 14 residues. Trimming pared 7 bases from V and 0 bases from J, leaving 7 bases between.

A note on this clone: Other DNA variants within this sample encode the same CDR3. The chain uses TRBV19 and TRBJ2-2; D ambiguous. The CDR3 length is 13 residues. Deletions cut 8 bases from V and 1 base from J, with 8 bases between. Germline V gene lookup returns CDR1 LNHDA and CDR2 SQIVND (reference sequence). CDR3 DNA: TGTGCCAGTCGAACACAGAACACCGGGGAGCTGTTTTTT. Translation: CASRTQNTGELFF.

The V and J genes are TRBV11-3 and TRBJ2-7; D call uncertain. CDR1 and CDR2 (germline): SGHNT, YENEEA. CDR3 length equals 12 residues. V was clipped by 9 bases and J by 0 bases, with 9 bases between them. The DNA of the CDR3 is TGTGCCAGTACGGGTCCCTCCTACGAGCAGTACTTC. It specifies CASTGPSYEQYF.

The chain uses TRBV10-3 and TRBJ2-7; D not certain. CDR1 ENHRY and CDR2 SYGVKD come from the germline V gene. With 2 bases removed from V and 4 bases from J, the gap between germline ends came to 9 bases. The CDR3 has 13 residues. CDR3 nucleotides: TGTGCCATCAGTGAGAGGATCACGTACGAGCAGTACTTC. Its translation: CAISERITYEQYF.

In regard to this clone: Additional DNA sequences in this sample encode the identical CDR3. The J gene is TRBJ2-3, the V gene TRBV5-1; TRBD2 might be the D (6 bases). The CDR3 has 13 residues. V dropped 2 bases and J dropped 6 bases, with 10 bases sitting between them. Germline V gene lookup returns CDR1 SGHRS and CDR2 YFSETQ. The CDR3 spells CASSLDRGDTQYF. The CDR3 DNA follows: TGCGCCAGCAGCTTAGATCGGGGGGATACGCAGTATTTT.

In its sample, this clone was seen a few times. The same CDR3 can be traced to other DNA sequences in this sample. V and J are TRBV4-1 and TRBJ1-5; weak D call: TRBD1 (6 bases). The CDR3 runs 14 residues. CDR1 is MGHRA, CDR2 YSYEKL, per germline. V dropped 0 bases and J dropped 4 bases, with 7 bases sitting between them. CDR3 in amino acids: CASSQETGNQPQHF. In DNA form, the CDR3 reads TGCGCCAGCAGCCAAGAAACAGGGAATCAGCCCCAGCATTTT.

This rearrangement joins TRBV5-4 to TRBJ1-2, with a possible D match to TRBD1 (5 bases). This CDR3 has 14 amino acids. CDR1 and CDR2 (germline): SGHNT, YYREEE (reference sequence). Trimming stripped 1 base from V and 0 bases from J, with 7 bases between. CDR3 in amino acids: CASSLQGPNYGYTF. DNA of the CDR3: TGTGCCAGCAGCTTGCAGGGTCCTAACTATGGCTACACCTTC.

Regarding this clone: Within the sample, other DNA sequences also encode this same CDR3. V is TRBV28 and J is TRBJ2-1; 10 nucleotides align to TRBD2. V lost 4 bases, J lost 1 base, and 1 base stayed unmatched. This CDR3 is 15 amino acids long. CDR1 MDHEN and CDR2 SYDVKM come from the germline V gene. CDR3 nucleotides: TGTGCCAGCAGTTCAGCGGGGGGGTCCTACAATGAGCAGTTCTTC. Translated: CASSSAGGSYNEQFF.

This sequence joins TRBV7-9 and TRBJ2-4; perhaps TRBD2 as D (5 bases). CDR3 length equals 15 residues. Germline CDR1 SEHNR, CDR2 FQNEAQ (reference sequence). V was trimmed by 5 bases and J by 2 bases, leaving 13 bases between them. The CDR3 sequence is CASSRTPGTKNIQYF. CDR3 bases: TGTGCCAGCAGCCGAACCCCCGGGACCAAAAACATTCAGTACTTC.

The V gene is TRBV6-5, the J gene TRBJ2-3, with 7 bases fitting TRBD1. The CDR3 has 14 residues. Germline V lookup: CDR1 MNHEY, CDR2 SVGAGI. The V gene end was trimmed by 4 bases and the J gene end by 0 bases; junction bases not matched to a gene: 1. As DNA, the CDR3 is TGTGCCAGCAGTTTGACAGGGAGCACAGATACGCAGTATTTT. Protein sequence: CASSLTGSTDTQYF.

This clone showed up just a few times. The rearrangement links TRBV5-6 to TRBJ2-2; D unclear. Trimming took off 3 bases at V and 4 bases at J, with 4 bases between the two ends. Germline CDR1 SGHDT, CDR2 YYEEEE. The CDR3 covers 12 residues. For the CDR3, the DNA is TGTGCCAGCAGCTCGGTCACCGGGGAGCTGTTTTTT. It is translated as CASSSVTGELFF.

Comments on this clone: A junction boundary mismatches the germline segment, possibly from a read error. This rearrangement joins TRBV7-8 to TRBJ2-7, with D perhaps assigned TRBD1 or TRBD2 (7 bases each). The CDR3 is made up of 13 amino acids. CDR1 and CDR2 (germline): SGHVS, FQNEAQ. CDR3: CASSTGIGGGSHF. CDR3 nucleotides: TGTGCCAGCAGCACCGGGATAGGGGGCGGGAGCCACTTC.

Concerning this clone itself: One end of the junction is discordant with germline, which a read error may explain. J is TRBJ1-4 and V is TRBV28, with TRBD1 matching 7 bases. The CDR3 is 16 residues long. Germline V lookup: CDR1 MDHEN, CDR2 SYDVKM. CDR3 sequence (DNA): TGTGCCAGCACCCCTGACAGGGACACAACAAATGAAAAACTGTTTTTT. Protein product: CASTPDRDTTNEKLFF.

The V and J genes are TRBV28 and TRBJ2-5, with 9 positions matching TRBD1. The trim removed 6 bases at V and 4 bases at J, leaving 12 bases unmatched. Germline-derived CDR1 and CDR2 are MDHEN and SYDVKM. The length of the CDR3 is 16 residues. The CDR3 DNA reads TGTGCCAGCAGCCAGCCAAGTACAGGGGGCTCAGAGACCCAGTACTTC. Protein product: CASSQPSTGGSETQYF.

The rearrangement uses TRBV7-2 and TRBJ1-3; a possible D gene is TRBD1 (6 bases). CDR1 is SGHTA, CDR2 FQGNSA, per germline. The CDR3 length is 15 residues. V lost 5 bases and J lost 0, with 11 bases in between. CDR3 region: CASSPQGYSGNTIYF. For the CDR3, the DNA is TGTGCCAGCAGCCCACAGGGCTACTCTGGAAACACCATATATTTT.

The chain is built from TRBV5-1 and TRBJ2-1; 10 bases match TRBD2. Trimming cost V 0 bases and J 4 bases; bases outside gene matches: 4. CDR3 length equals 16 residues. Germline assignment: CDR1 SGHRS and CDR2 YFSETQ. CDR3 protein: CASSLEASGGYNEQFF. Written as DNA, the CDR3 is TGCGCCAGCAGCTTGGAGGCTAGCGGGGGTTACAATGAGCAGTTCTTC.